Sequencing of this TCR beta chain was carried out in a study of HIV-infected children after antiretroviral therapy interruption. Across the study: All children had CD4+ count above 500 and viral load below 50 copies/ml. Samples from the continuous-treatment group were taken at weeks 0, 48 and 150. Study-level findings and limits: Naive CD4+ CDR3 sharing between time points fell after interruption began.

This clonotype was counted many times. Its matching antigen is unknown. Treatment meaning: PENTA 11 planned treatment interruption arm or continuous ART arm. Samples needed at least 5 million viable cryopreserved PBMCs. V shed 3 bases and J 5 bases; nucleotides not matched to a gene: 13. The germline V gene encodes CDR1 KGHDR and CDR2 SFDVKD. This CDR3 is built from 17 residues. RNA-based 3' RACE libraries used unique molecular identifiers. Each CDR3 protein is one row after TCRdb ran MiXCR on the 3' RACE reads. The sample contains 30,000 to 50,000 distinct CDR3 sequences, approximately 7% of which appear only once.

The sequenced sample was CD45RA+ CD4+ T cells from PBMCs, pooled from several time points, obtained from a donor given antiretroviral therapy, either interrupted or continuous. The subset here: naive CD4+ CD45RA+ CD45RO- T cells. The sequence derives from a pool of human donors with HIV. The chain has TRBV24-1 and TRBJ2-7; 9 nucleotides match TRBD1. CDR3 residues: CATSDRDDGQGRNEQYF. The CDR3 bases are TGTGCCACCAGTGATCGAGATGACGGACAGGGGAGAAACGAGCAGTACTTC.